This T cell receptor beta chain is from a study of T cell responses to AZD1222 COVID-19 vaccine. About this clone: The antigen is undetermined.

Regarding the study as a whole: Nearly half of unique spike-specific TCRs reportedly avoided B.1.351 and B.1.1.7 mutated regions. Among AZD1222 vaccinees, only 5 to 7 were seropositive at baseline.

Some clones are missing from TCRdb's copy, which holds only in-frame ones; the method was immunoSEQ multiplex PCR. Among some 80,000 clones listed, 90% were seen once. This sample comprised peripheral blood, obtained on day 0 of AZD1222 vaccination. The source of this sequence is an adult in good health.

The chain's CDR3 is CASSLVQGFSGGYTF. The CDR3 region has the DNA TGTGCCAGCAGCTTGGTTCAGGGCTTTTCCGGTGGCTACACCTTC. The rearrangement links TRBV5-4 to TRBJ1-2; possible D gene TRBD1, 5 bases. There are 15 residues in the CDR3. The germline V and J ends were trimmed by 0 bases and 7 bases, with 16 bases remaining between them. CDR1 is SGHNT, CDR2 YYREEE, per germline (reference sequence).